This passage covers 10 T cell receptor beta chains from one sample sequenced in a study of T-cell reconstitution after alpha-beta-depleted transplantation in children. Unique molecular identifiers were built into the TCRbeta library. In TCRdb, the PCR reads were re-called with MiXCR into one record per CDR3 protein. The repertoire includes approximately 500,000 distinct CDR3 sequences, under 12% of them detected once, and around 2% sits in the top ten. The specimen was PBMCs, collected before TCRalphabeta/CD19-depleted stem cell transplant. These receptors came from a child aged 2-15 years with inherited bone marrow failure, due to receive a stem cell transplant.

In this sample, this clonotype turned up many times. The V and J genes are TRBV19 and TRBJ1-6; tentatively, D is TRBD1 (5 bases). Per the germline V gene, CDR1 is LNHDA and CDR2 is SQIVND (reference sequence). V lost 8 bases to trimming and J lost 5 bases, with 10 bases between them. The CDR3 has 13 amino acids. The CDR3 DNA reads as TGTGCCAGTGGGACGGAAAATAATTCACCCCTCCACTTT. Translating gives CASGTENNSPLHF.

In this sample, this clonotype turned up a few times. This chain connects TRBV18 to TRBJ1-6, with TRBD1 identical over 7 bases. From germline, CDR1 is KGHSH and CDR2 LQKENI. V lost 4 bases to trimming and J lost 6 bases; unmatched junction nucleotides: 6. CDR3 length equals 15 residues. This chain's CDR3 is CASSQRGQTNSPLHF. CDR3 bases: TGTGCCAGCTCACAGCGGGGACAGACTAATTCACCCCTCCACTTT. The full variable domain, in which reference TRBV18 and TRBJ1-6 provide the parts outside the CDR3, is NAGVMQNPRHLVRRRGQEARLRCSPMKGHSHVYWYRQLPEEGLKFMVYLQKENIIDESGMPKERFSAEFPKEGPSILRIQQVVRGDSAAYFCASSQRGQTNSPLHFGNGTRLTVT.

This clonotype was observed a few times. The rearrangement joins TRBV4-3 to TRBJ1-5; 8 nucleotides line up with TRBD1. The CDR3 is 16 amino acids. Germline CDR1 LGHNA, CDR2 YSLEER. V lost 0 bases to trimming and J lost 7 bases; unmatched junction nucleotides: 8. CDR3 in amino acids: CASSQELRQGRQPQHF. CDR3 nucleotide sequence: TGCGCCAGCAGCCAAGAATTACGACAGGGGCGGCAGCCCCAGCATTTT.

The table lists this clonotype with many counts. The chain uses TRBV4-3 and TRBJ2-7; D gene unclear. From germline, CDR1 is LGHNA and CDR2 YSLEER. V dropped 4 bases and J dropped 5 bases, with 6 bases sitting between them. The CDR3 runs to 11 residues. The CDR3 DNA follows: TGCGCCAGCAGCCTCTATCACGAGCAGTACTTC. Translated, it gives CASSLYHEQYF.

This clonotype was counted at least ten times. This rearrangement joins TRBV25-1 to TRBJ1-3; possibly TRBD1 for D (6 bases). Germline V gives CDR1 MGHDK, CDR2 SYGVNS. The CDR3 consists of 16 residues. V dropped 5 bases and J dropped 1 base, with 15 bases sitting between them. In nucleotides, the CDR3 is TGTGCCAGCAGTCCCTCCGGGACACCATCTGGAAACACCATATATTTT. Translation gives CASSPSGTPSGNTIYF. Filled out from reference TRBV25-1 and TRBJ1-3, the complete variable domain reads EADIYQTPRYLVIGTGKKITLECSQTMGHDKMYWYQQDPGMELHLIHYSYGVNSTEKGDLSSESTVSRIRTEHFPLTLESARPSHTSQYLCASSPSGTPSGNTIYFGEGSWLTVV.

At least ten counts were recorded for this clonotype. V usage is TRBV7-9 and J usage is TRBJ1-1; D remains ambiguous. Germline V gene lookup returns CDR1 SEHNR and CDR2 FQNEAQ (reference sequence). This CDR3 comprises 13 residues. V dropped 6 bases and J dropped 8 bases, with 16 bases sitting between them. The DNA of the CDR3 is TGTGCCAGCAGGTCCTCGATGGAGTCCGAAGCTTTCTTT. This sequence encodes CASRSSMESEAFF.

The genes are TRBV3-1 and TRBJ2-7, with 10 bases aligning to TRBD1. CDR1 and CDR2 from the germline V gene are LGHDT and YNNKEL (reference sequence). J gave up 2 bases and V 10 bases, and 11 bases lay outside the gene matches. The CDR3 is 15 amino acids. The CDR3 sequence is CATETGTGETYEQYF. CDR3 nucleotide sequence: TGTGCCACCGAGACAGGGACAGGGGAAACCTACGAGCAGTACTTC.

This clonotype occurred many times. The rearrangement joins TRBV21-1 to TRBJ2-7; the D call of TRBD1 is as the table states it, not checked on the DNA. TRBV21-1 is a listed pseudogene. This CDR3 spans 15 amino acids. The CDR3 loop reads CASSKWGRVAPEQYF. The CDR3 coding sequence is TGTGCCAGTAGCAAATGGGGTAGGGTGGCGCCCGAGCAGTACTTC.

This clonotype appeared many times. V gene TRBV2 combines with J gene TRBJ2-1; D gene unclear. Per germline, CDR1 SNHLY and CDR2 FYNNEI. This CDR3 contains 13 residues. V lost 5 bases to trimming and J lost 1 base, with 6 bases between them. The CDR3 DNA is TGTGCCAGCAGTAGGGTATCCTACAATGAGCAGTTCTTC. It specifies CASSRVSYNEQFF.

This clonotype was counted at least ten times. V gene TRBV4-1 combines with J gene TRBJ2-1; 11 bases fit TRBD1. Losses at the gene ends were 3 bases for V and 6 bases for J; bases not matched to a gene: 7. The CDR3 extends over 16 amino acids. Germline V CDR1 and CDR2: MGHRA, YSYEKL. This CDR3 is CASSHLYGTGGNEQFF. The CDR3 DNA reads TGCGCCAGCAGCCACCTTTACGGGACAGGGGGCAATGAGCAGTTCTTC.